This T cell receptor beta chain stems from a study of T cell changes during pregnancy in multiple sclerosis. Germline values: CDR1 MNHNS, CDR2 SASEGT. V was pared by 0 bases and J by 5 bases, with 2 bases of the junction left unmatched. This CDR3 region has 14 residues. Assay used: immunoSEQ multiplex PCR; TCRdb lists only in-frame clones, some missing. This table has 90,000 to 120,000 clones, 92% appearing once. The rearrangement links TRBV6-1 to TRBJ2-3, with 7 bases identical to TRBD2. The sample in question was peripheral blood, obtained in the third trimester of pregnancy. This TCR derives from a female donor in good health, enrolled as a control in a pregnancy study. CDR3 sequence reads: CASSEASGGDTQYF. Written as DNA, the CDR3 is TGTGCCAGCAGTGAAGCGTCGGGAGGAGATACGCAGTATTTT.